The next 27 T cell receptor beta chains were all read from a single sample in a study of cytomegalovirus exposure and HLA in healthy donors. PCR was performed using 60 Vbeta and 13 Jbeta primers. The table came from immunoSEQ multiplex PCR; TCRdb's copy has only in-frame clones and leaves some out. Of 120,000 or so clones listed, around four fifths were seen once; the top ten hold 1%. Material: PBMCs. All receptors derive from a human donor in good health.

This chain connects TRBV2 to TRBJ1-2; 7 nucleotides agree with TRBD1. Trimming cost V 6 bases and J 7 bases; bases outside gene matches: 14. Germline CDR1 and CDR2: SNHLY and FYNNEI. The CDR3 loop spans 15 amino acids. CDR3 residues: CASREGRAPGGGYTF. CDR3 in DNA: TGTGCCAGCAGGGAGGGACGGGCCCCAGGGGGTGGCTACACCTTC.

The rearrangement links TRBV28 to TRBJ1-2, with 9 bases aligning to TRBD1. The CDR3 has 16 residues. V gave up 2 bases and J gave up 3 bases; unmatched junction bases: 7. CDR1 and CDR2 from the germline V gene are MDHEN and SYDVKM. The CDR3 region has the DNA TGTGCCAGCAGTTTAACAGGGGGCGTTTCTTACTATGGCTACACCTTC. Its protein product is CASSLTGGVSYYGYTF.

The V gene is TRBV14, the J gene TRBJ2-1; a possible D gene is TRBD1 (5 bases). This CDR3 is built from 15 residues. V was trimmed by 2 bases and J by 0 bases, leaving 8 bases between them. CDR1 SGHDN and CDR2 FVKESK come from the germline V gene. The CDR3 sequence: CASSQQGSSYNEQFF. CDR3 DNA sequence: TGTGCCAGCAGCCAACAGGGCAGCTCCTACAATGAGCAGTTCTTC.

The rearrangement uses TRBV6-6 and TRBJ2-1, with TRBD2 matching over 8 bases. The CDR3 consists of 14 residues. CDR1 is MNHNY and CDR2 is SVGAGI in the germline V gene (reference sequence). V was pared by 7 bases and J by 4 bases, with 6 bases of the junction left unmatched. The CDR3 DNA sequence: TGTGCCAGCAAGGCGGGGGGTGGGTACAATGAGCAGTTCTTC. Translation: CASKAGGGYNEQFF.

In this sample, this clone turned up once. The chain is built from TRBV29-1 and TRBJ2-7; the D is unclear. Per germline, CDR1 SQVTM and CDR2 ANQGSEA. The V end was cut by 2 bases, the J end by 0 bases, with 8 bases between. The CDR3 runs to 13 residues. CDR3 protein: CSVEWANSYEQYF. CDR3 sequence (DNA): TGCAGCGTTGAATGGGCAAACTCCTACGAGCAGTACTTC.

This chain connects TRBV2 to TRBJ1-1, with D perhaps TRBD1 (6 bases). V shed 3 bases and J shed 4 bases, with 12 bases lying between them. The CDR3 length is 14 residues. The germline gives CDR1 SNHLY, CDR2 FYNNEI. The CDR3 loop is CASSDNRVSTEAFF. In nucleotides, the CDR3 is TGTGCCAGCAGTGATAACAGGGTGTCCACTGAAGCTTTCTTT.

The CDR3 coding sequence is TGTGCCAGCATAAGACTACGGGGGGAAAAACTGTTTTTT. Translation gives CASIRLRGEKLFF. The chain is built from TRBV2 and TRBJ1-4; possible D gene TRBD1, 5 bases. The V end lost 7 bases, the J end lost 8 bases, and 14 bases lay between the germline ends. The CDR3 consists of 13 residues. CDR1 is SNHLY, CDR2 FYNNEI, per germline.

V and J are TRBV28 and TRBJ2-3, with TRBD2 matching over 14 bases. CDR3 length: 18 residues. V lost 3 bases and J lost 2; bases outside the gene matches: 7. CDR1 MDHEN and CDR2 SYDVKM come from the germline V gene. The CDR3 DNA reads TGTGCCAGCAGTTTCGGGACTAGCGGGGGACCTTTCACAGATACGCAGTATTTT. This codes for CASSFGTSGGPFTDTQYF.

This chain links TRBV20-1 with TRBJ2-7; no definite D call. Germline V gene sequence: CDR1 DFQATT, CDR2 SNEGSKA (reference sequence). Between the trimmed V and J ends, which lost 8 bases and 1 base, there was a span of 9 bases. This CDR3 spans 11 amino acids. CDR3 in DNA: TGCAGTCCACAGAGTTCCTACGAGCAGTACTTC. Translated, it gives CSPQSSYEQYF.

This chain joins TRBV7-3 and TRBJ1-2, with D possibly matching TRBD1 (5 bases). This CDR3 has 13 residues. V gave up 4 bases and J gave up 4 bases, with 10 bases separating them. CDR1 is SGHTA and CDR2 is FQGTGA in the germline V gene. The CDR3 here is CASSSLGGYGYTF. CDR3 coding DNA: TGTGCCAGCAGCTCTCTGGGGGGCTATGGCTACACCTTC.

This clone was seen more than once but under ten times. The chain joins TRBV7-6 to TRBJ1-1; D is unclear. The CDR3 is made up of 12 amino acids. V was pared by 2 bases and J by 6 bases, with 7 bases between. Germline assignment: CDR1 SGHVS and CDR2 FNYEAQ. The CDR3 sequence: CASSLPSAEAFF. The CDR3 bases are TGTGCCAGCAGCTTACCGTCAGCTGAAGCTTTCTTT.

The chain couples TRBV5-8 to TRBJ1-1, with 10 positions matching TRBD1. The CDR3 totals 16 residues. Per germline, CDR1 SGHTS and CDR2 YDEGEE. The V gene end was trimmed by 4 bases and the J gene end by 5 bases; junction bases not matched to a gene: 11. The CDR3 loop is CASSRTTGGPWTEAFF. CDR3 DNA sequence: TGTGCCAGCAGCCGCACGACAGGGGGCCCATGGACTGAAGCTTTCTTT.

The rearrangement uses TRBV19 and TRBJ2-7; a possible D gene is TRBD1 (5 bases). Trimming took 5 bases from V and 5 from J, leaving 16 bases between them. CDR3 length equals 14 residues. The germline gives CDR1 LNHDA, CDR2 SQIVND (reference sequence). The DNA of the CDR3 is TGTGCCAGTAGTTGGAAAGTAGGGGTCAACGAGCAGTACTTC. Translation: CASSWKVGVNEQYF.

The chain links TRBV6-7 to TRBJ2-7, with 7 positions matching TRBD1. TRBV6-7 is noted as an ORF with a role that remains uncertain. This CDR3 comprises 14 residues. V shed 4 bases, J shed 3 bases, and the junction held 6 bases outside the gene matches. CDR3 sequence: CASSSHRDSYEQYF. The CDR3 region has the DNA TGTGCCAGCAGTTCACACCGGGACAGCTACGAGCAGTACTTC.

A few counts support this clone. The rearrangement links TRBV19 to TRBJ2-6; 7 nucleotides align to TRBD1. The CDR3 spans 16 residues. Germline V gene data show CDR1 as LNHDA and CDR2 as SQIVND (reference sequence). With 3 bases clipped from V and 0 bases from J, the junction kept 2 bases outside the gene matches. CDR3 sequence (DNA): TGTGCCAGTAGTATTGGACAGGACTCTGGGGCCAACGTCCTGACTTTC. Translating gives CASSIGQDSGANVLTF.

V and J are TRBV5-1 and TRBJ2-7; 8 nucleotides agree with TRBD2. J was trimmed by 5 bases and V by 2 bases; bases with no gene match: 6. The germline V gene encodes CDR1 SGHRS and CDR2 YFSETQ. The CDR3 totals 14 residues. The CDR3 region is CASSFSGGADEQYF. The CDR3 DNA reads TGCGCCAGCAGCTTTTCCGGGGGGGCGGACGAGCAGTACTTC.

For this clone: The junction does not match germline at one end; this may be a read error. The gene calls are TRBV7-9 and TRBJ2-7; D remains ambiguous. CDR3 length equals 12 residues. CDR1 and CDR2 from the germline V gene are SEHNR and FQNEAQ (reference sequence). In DNA form, the CDR3 reads TGTGCCAGCAGCTTAGTATCAACAGATCTGAGCTTC. Amino acid sequence: CASSLVSTDLSF.

The table lists this clone with a few counts. The chain has TRBV5-5 and TRBJ1-1, with D maybe TRBD1 (6 bases). CDR1 is SGHKS and CDR2 is YYEKEE in the germline V gene (reference sequence). V gave up 4 bases and J gave up 3 bases, with 10 bases separating them. The CDR3 runs 13 residues. In DNA form, the CDR3 reads TGTGCCAGCAGCCAGGGGCCTGACACTGAAGCTTTCTTT. It is translated as CASSQGPDTEAFF.

The CDR3 loop is CASSSQGVNTEAFF. The CDR3 DNA reads TGCGCCAGCAGCAGTCAGGGGGTGAACACTGAAGCTTTCTTT. V is TRBV5-1 and J is TRBJ1-1; 7 bases map to TRBD1. The CDR3 is 14 residues long. V gave up 4 bases and J gave up 0 bases; unmatched junction bases: 3. Germline V gene data show CDR1 as SGHRS and CDR2 as YFSETQ.

The chain carries TRBV2 and TRBJ2-5; maybe TRBD1 (6 bases). Germline V gene lookup returns CDR1 SNHLY and CDR2 FYNNEI. The V and J ends lost 11 bases and 4 bases respectively, with 17 bases between them. The CDR3 has 13 residues. This CDR3 reads CASIKGQRETQYF. The CDR3 nucleotides read TGTGCCTCAATAAAGGGACAAAGAGAGACCCAGTACTTC.

The J gene is TRBJ1-5, the V gene TRBV10-2, with 8 bases that match TRBD1. Per germline, CDR1 WSHSY and CDR2 SAAADI. The CDR3 covers 14 residues. V trimming: 3 bases; J trimming: 9 bases; junction bases outside the gene matches: 7. The CDR3 protein is CASSESQGARPQHF. For the CDR3, the DNA is TGCGCCAGCAGTGAATCTCAGGGGGCTCGGCCCCAGCATTTT.

This clone was picked up one time. At one end the junction does not follow the germline gene, possibly because of a read error. The V call is TRBV7-8, the J call TRBJ2-7; 8 bases fit TRBD2. The germline V gene encodes CDR1 SGHVS and CDR2 FQNEAQ. This CDR3 comprises 15 residues. DNA of the CDR3: TGTGCCGGCAGCTTAAGAGGACTAGCTAACCACGAGCAGTACTTC. The encoded protein is CAGSLRGLANHEQYF.

The V call is TRBV7-9, the J call TRBJ2-5; no clear D. Trimming took 1 base from V and 5 from J, leaving 8 bases between them. Germline values: CDR1 SEHNR, CDR2 FQNEAQ (reference sequence). This CDR3 spans 13 amino acids. The CDR3, as DNA: TGTGCCAGCAGCTTAGTGATGGGCGAGACCCAGTACTTC. It yields the protein CASSLVMGETQYF.

V gene TRBV27 combines with J gene TRBJ2-7, with no clear D. The V end lost 3 bases, the J end lost 4 bases, and 13 bases lay between the germline ends. The germline CDR1 and CDR2 sequences are MNHEY and SMNVEV (reference sequence). The CDR3 spans 14 residues. The CDR3 loop reads CASSFLYGSYEQYF. The CDR3 bases are TGTGCCAGCAGTTTTCTATACGGGTCTTACGAGCAGTACTTC.

In nucleotides, the CDR3 is TGTGCCAGCAGTTACTTCGACAGGGCATACGAGCAGTACTTC. It yields the protein CASSYFDRAYEQYF. The V call is TRBV6-6, the J call TRBJ2-7; 7 bases agree with TRBD1. The CDR3 length is 14 residues. Germline lookup yields CDR1 MNHNY and CDR2 SVGAGI (reference sequence). The ends lost 1 base at V and 4 bases at J; junction bases unmatched: 4.

J is TRBJ2-1 and V is TRBV5-1; TRBD2 matches at 9 bases. The V segment lost 7 bases and the J segment 2 bases; nucleotides outside the gene matches: 16. The length of the CDR3 is 18 residues. Germline lookup yields CDR1 SGHRS and CDR2 YFSETQ. The CDR3, as DNA: TGCGCCAGCTCACCGCCTTCTAGCGGGGAATACACCTACAATGAGCAGTTCTTC. Translation gives CASSPPSSGEYTYNEQFF.

The CDR3 loop reads CASSTARGENQPQHF. The DNA for the CDR3 is TGTGCCAGCAGTACGGCCCGGGGGGAGAATCAGCCCCAGCATTTT. The rearrangement joins TRBV7-9 to TRBJ1-5, with a possible D match to TRBD1 (5 bases). This CDR3 has 15 amino acids. The germline V gene encodes CDR1 SEHNR and CDR2 FQNEAQ (reference sequence). Trimming pared 6 bases from V and 4 bases from J, leaving 16 bases between.